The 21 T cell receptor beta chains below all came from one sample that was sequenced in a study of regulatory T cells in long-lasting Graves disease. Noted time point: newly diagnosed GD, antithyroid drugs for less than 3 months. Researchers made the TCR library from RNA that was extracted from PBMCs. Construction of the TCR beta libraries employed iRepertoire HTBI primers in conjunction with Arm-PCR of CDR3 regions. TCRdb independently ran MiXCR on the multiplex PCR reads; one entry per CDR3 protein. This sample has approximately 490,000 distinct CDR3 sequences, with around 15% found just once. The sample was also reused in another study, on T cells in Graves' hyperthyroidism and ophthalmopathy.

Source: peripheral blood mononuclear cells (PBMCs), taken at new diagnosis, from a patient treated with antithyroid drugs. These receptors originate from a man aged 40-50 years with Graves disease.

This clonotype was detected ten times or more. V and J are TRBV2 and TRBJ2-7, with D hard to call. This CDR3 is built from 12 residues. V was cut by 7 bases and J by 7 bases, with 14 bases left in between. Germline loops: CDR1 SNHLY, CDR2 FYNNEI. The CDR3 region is CASILSLGEQYF. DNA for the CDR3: TGTGCCAGCATTTTGAGCCTCGGTGAGCAGTACTTC. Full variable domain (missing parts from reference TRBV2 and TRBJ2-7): EPEVTQTPSHQVTQMGQEVILRCVPISNHLYFYWYRQILGQKVEFLVSFYNNEISEKSEIFDDQFSVERPDGSNFTLKIRSTKLEDSAMYFCASILSLGEQYFGPGTRLTVT.

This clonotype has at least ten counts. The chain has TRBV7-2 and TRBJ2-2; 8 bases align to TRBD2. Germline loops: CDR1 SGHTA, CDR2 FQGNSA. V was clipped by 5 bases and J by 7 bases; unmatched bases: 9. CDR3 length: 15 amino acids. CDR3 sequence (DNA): TGTGCCAGCAGCCTTAGCGGGATCCAGGGCGGGGAGCTGTTTTTT. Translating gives CASSLSGIQGGELFF. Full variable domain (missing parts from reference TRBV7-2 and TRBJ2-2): GAGVSQSPSNKVTEKGKDVELRCDPISGHTALYWYRQSLGQGLEFLIYFQGNSAPDKSGLPSDRFSAERTGGSVSTLTIQRTQQEDSAVYLCASSLSGIQGGELFFGEGSRLTVL.

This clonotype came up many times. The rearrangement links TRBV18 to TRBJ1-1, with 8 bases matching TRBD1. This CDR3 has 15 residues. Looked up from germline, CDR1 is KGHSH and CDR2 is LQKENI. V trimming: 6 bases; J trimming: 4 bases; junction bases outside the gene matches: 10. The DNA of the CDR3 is TGTGCCAGCTCGGAATCGACAGGGGCTTTCACTGAAGCTTTCTTT. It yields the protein CASSESTGAFTEAFF.

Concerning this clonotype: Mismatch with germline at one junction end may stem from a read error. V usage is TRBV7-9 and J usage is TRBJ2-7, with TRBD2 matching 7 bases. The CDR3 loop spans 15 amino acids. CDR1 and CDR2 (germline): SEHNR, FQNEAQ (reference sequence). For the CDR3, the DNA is TGCGCCAGCAGCTCAAGGGCTAGCGGCCCCTACGAGCAGTACTTC. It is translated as CASSSRASGPYEQYF.

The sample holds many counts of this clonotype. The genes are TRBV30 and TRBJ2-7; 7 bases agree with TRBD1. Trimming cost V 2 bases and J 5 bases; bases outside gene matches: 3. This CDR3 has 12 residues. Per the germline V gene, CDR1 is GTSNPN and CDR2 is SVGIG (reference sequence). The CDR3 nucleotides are TGTGCCTGGAGTACTCAGGGGGACGAGCAGTACTTC. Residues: CAWSTQGDEQYF.

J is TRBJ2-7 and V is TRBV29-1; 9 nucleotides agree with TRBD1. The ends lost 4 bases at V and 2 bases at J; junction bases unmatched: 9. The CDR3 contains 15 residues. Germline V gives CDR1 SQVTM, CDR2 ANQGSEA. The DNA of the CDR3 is TGCAGCGTTGGCAGGACAGGGGAGCTGACCTACGAGCAGTACTTC. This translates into CSVGRTGELTYEQYF.

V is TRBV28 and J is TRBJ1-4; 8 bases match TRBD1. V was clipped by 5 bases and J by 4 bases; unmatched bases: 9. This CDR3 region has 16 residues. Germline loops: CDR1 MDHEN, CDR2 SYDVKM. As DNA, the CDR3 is TGTGCCAGCAGTCTACTTCAGGGGGCAATTAATGAAAAACTGTTTTTT. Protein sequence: CASSLLQGAINEKLFF.

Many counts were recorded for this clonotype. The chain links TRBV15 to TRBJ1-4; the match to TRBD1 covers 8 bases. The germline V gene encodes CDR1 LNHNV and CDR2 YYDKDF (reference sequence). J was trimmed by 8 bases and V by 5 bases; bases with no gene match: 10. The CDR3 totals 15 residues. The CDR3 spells CATSESGGTGEKLFF. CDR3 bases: TGTGCCACCAGCGAATCAGGGGGCACGGGGGAAAAACTGTTTTTT.

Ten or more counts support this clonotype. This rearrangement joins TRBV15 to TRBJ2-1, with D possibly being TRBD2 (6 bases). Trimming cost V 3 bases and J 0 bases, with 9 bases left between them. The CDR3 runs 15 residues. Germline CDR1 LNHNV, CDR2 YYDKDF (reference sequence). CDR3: CATSRAGSSYNEQFF. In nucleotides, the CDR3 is TGTGCCACCAGCAGGGCCGGGAGCTCCTACAATGAGCAGTTCTTC. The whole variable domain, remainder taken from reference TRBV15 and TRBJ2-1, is DAMVIQNPRYQVTQFGKPVTLSCSQTLNHNVMYWYQQKSSQAPKLLFHYYDKDFNNEADTPDNFQSRRPNTSFCFLDIRSPGLGDTAMYLCATSRAGSSYNEQFFGPGTRLTVL.

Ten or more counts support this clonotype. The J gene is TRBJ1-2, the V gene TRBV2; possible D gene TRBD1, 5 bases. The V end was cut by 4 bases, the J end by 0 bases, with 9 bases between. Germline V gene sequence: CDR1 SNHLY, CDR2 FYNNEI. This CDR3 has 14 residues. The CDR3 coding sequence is TGTGCCAGCAGTGCGACAGTAGCTAACTATGGCTACACCTTC. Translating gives CASSATVANYGYTF.

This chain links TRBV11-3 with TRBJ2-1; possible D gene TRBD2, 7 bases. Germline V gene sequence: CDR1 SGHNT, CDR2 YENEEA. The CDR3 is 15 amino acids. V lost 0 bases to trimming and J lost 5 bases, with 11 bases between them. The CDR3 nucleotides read TGTGCCAGCAGCTTAGAAGACGGGGGGCACAATGAGCAGTTCTTC. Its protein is CASSLEDGGHNEQFF.

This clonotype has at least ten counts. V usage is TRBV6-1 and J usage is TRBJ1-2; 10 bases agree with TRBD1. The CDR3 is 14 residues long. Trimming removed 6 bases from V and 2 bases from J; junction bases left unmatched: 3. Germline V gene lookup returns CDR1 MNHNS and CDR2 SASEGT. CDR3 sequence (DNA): TGTGCCAGCAGACCGGGACAGGGGAACTATGGCTACACCTTC. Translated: CASRPGQGNYGYTF.

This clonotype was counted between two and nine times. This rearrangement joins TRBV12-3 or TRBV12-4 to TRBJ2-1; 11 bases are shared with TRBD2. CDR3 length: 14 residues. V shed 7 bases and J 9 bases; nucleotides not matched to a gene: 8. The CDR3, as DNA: TGTGCCAGCACCTCGGGGCTAGCGGGAGGTGAGCAGTTCTTC. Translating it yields CASTSGLAGGEQFF.

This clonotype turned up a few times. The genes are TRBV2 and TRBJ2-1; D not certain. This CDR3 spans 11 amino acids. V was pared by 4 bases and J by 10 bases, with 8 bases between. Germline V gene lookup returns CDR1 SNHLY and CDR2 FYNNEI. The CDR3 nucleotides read TGTGCCAGCAGTGCATTGAGCGAGCAGTTCTTC. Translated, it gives CASSALSEQFF.

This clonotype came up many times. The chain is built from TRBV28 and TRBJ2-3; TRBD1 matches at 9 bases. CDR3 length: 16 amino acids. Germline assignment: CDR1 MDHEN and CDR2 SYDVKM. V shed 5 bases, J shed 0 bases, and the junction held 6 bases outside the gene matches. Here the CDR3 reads CASSLSTGGSTDTQYF. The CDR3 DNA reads TGTGCCAGCAGTCTTTCGACAGGGGGGAGCACAGATACGCAGTATTTT. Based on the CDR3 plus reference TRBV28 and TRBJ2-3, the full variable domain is DVKVTQSSRYLVKRTGEKVFLECVQDMDHENMFWYRQDPGLGLRLIYFSYDVKMKEKGDIPEGYSVSREKKERFSLILESASTNQTSMYLCASSLSTGGSTDTQYFGPGTRLTVL.

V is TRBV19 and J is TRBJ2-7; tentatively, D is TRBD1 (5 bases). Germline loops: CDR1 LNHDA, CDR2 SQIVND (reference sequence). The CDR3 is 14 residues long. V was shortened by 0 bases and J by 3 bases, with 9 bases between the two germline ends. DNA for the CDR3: TGTGCCAGTAGTATAGAGCGAGACAGCTACGAGCAGTACTTC. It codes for CASSIERDSYEQYF.

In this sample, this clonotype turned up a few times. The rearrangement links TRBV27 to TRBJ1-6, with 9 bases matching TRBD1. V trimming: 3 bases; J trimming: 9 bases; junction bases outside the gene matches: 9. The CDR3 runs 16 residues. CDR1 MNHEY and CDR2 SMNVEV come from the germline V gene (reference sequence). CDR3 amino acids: CASSFGQGRFSSPLHF. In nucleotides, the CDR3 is TGTGCCAGCAGTTTTGGACAGGGGAGATTTAGTTCACCCCTCCACTTT.

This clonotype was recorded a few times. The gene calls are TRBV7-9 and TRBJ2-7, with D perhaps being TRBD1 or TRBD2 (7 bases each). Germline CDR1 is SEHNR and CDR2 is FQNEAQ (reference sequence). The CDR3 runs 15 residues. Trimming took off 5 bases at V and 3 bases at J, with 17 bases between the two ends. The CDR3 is CASSAAGAGGYEQYF. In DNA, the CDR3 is TGTGCCAGCAGCGCCGCGGGGGCAGGGGGCTACGAGCAGTACTTC.

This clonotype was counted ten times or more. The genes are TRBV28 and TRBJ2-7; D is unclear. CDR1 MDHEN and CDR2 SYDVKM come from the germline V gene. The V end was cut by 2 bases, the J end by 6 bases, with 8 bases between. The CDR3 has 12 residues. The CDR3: CASSLLTAEQYF. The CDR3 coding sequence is TGTGCCAGCAGTTTACTCACCGCCGAGCAGTACTTC.

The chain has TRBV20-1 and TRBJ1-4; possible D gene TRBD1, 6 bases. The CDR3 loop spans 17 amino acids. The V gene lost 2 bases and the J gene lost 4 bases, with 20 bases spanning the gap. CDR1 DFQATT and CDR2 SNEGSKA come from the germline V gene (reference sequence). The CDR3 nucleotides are TGCAGTGCTAGATCCATCGCCAGGGGAGCTTATAATGAAAAACTGTTTTTT. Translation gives CSARSIARGAYNEKLFF.

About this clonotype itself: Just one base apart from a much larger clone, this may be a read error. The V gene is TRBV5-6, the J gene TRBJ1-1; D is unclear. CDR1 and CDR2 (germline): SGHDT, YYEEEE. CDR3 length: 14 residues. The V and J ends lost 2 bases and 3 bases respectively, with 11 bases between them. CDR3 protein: CASSLDTGDTEAFF. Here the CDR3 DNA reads TGTGCCAGCAGCTTAGATACGGGAGACACTGAAGCTTTCTTT.